This is a list of T cell receptor beta chains from one sample in a study of T cells expressing NK-cell markers. From its re-call of the 5' RACE reads, TCRdb lists each CDR3 protein once, without DNA. This listing includes 550,000 to 600,000 distinct CDR3 sequences. The sample was blood T cells: a sorted CD56 or NKG2C T cell subset, CD4+ or CD8+ T cells, or bulk PBMC T cells (not recorded which). These TCRs come from a young man in good health. CDR3s include the opening cysteine and the closing phenylalanine or tryptophan. The order of the fields is J gene, V gene, CDR3 protein.

j_call: TRBJ2-3; v_call: TRBV5-1; cdr3_aa: CASSLLAGSEKADTQYF
j_call: TRBJ2-7; v_call: TRBV20-1; cdr3_aa: CSAGAPYEQYF
j_call: TRBJ2-3; v_call: TRBV9; cdr3_aa: CASSGPGGASDTQYF
j_call: TRBJ2-3; v_call: TRBV4-1; cdr3_aa: CASSQVVFGPTTDTQYF
j_call: TRBJ2-2; v_call: TRBV11-2; cdr3_aa: CASSLSRLAGGRMVGELFF
j_call: TRBJ2-5; v_call: TRBV5-1; cdr3_aa: CASSLGPKRDQETQYF
j_call: TRBJ2-1; v_call: TRBV28; cdr3_aa: CASSSGRREVNEQFF
j_call: TRBJ1-5; v_call: TRBV7-9; cdr3_aa: CASRPSLDQPQHF
j_call: TRBJ1-1; v_call: TRBV18; cdr3_aa: CASSPQGQGAVAFF
j_call: TRBJ2-2; v_call: TRBV7-2; cdr3_aa: CASSDTGLSSTGELFF
j_call: TRBJ1-1; v_call: TRBV12-3/TRBV12-4; cdr3_aa: CASTLGPGQGNTEAFF
j_call: TRBJ2-1; v_call: TRBV7-6; cdr3_aa: CASSFLIEGLAENNEQFF
j_call: TRBJ1-6; v_call: TRBV27; cdr3_aa: CASSDRGSYNSPLHF
j_call: TRBJ1-2; v_call: TRBV10-3; cdr3_aa: CAIRETGTSINYGYTF
j_call: TRBJ1-2; v_call: TRBV9; cdr3_aa: CASSVDGSYGYTF
j_call: TRBJ1-5; v_call: TRBV12-3/TRBV12-4; cdr3_aa: CASRGTGGAPQHF
j_call: TRBJ2-1; v_call: TRBV20-1; cdr3_aa: CSARDRSLAGVWNEQFF
j_call: TRBJ2-1; v_call: TRBV7-7; cdr3_aa: CASSPTSSGRASYNEQFF
j_call: TRBJ2-2; v_call: TRBV7-6; cdr3_aa: CASSFGPEGRTGELFF
j_call: TRBJ1-1; v_call: TRBV11-2; cdr3_aa: CASSEGRGKRAEAFF
j_call: TRBJ2-3; v_call: TRBV20-1; cdr3_aa: CSARDRLAGAKDTQYF
j_call: TRBJ2-1; v_call: TRBV6-5; cdr3_aa: CASSYRETGSNEQFF
j_call: TRBJ2-1; v_call: TRBV18; cdr3_aa: CASSQEGLGSYNEQFF
j_call: TRBJ1-1; v_call: TRBV12-3/TRBV12-4; cdr3_aa: CASSPGQGTGEAFF
j_call: TRBJ2-3; v_call: TRBV7-2; cdr3_aa: CASSLGAGGPDTQYF
j_call: TRBJ1-1; v_call: TRBV20-1; cdr3_aa: CSATGGADTEAFF
j_call: TRBJ1-2; v_call: TRBV5-1; cdr3_aa: CASSSNSYGYTF
j_call: TRBJ2-7; v_call: TRBV9; cdr3_aa: CASSAGLALEQYF
j_call: TRBJ2-5; v_call: TRBV29-1; cdr3_aa: CTPRGGSPETQYF
j_call: TRBJ2-5; v_call: TRBV24-1; cdr3_aa: CATSDTNGDRGETQYF
j_call: TRBJ2-3; v_call: TRBV6-4; cdr3_aa: CASSSGLIPDTQYF
j_call: TRBJ2-3; v_call: TRBV24-1; cdr3_aa: CATSDGQLDLRDTQYF
j_call: TRBJ1-1; v_call: TRBV12-3/TRBV12-4; cdr3_aa: CASRSGRTHTLNTEAFF
j_call: TRBJ1-5; v_call: TRBV7-2; cdr3_aa: CASSRNRDGNQPQHF
j_call: TRBJ2-1; v_call: TRBV20-1; cdr3_aa: CSARTSGESPLEVQFF
j_call: TRBJ2-1; v_call: TRBV14; cdr3_aa: CASSQRFLAREPYEQFF
j_call: TRBJ1-1; v_call: TRBV4-3; cdr3_aa: CASSQEQTGNPEAFF
j_call: TRBJ2-7; v_call: TRBV7-2; cdr3_aa: CASSLGTFDEQYF
j_call: TRBJ2-1; v_call: TRBV7-9; cdr3_aa: CASSPEGTGREQFF
j_call: TRBJ2-7; v_call: TRBV6-2/TRBV6-3; cdr3_aa: CASSDSGSSGYEQYF
j_call: TRBJ2-1; v_call: TRBV24-1; cdr3_aa: CATSVTTSPDPYNEQFF
j_call: TRBJ2-5; v_call: TRBV7-2; cdr3_aa: CASSLFEWTRNKETQYF
j_call: TRBJ2-5; v_call: TRBV7-6; cdr3_aa: CASSLSRQTQYF
j_call: TRBJ2-1; v_call: TRBV5-1; cdr3_aa: CASSLAGTSGGYNEQFF
j_call: TRBJ2-1; v_call: TRBV28; cdr3_aa: CASSDRDSLTYNEQFF
j_call: TRBJ2-7; v_call: TRBV6-5; cdr3_aa: CASRLQGAGEQYF
j_call: TRBJ1-1; v_call: TRBV12-3/TRBV12-4; cdr3_aa: CASILRQGPLNTEAFF
j_call: TRBJ2-5; v_call: TRBV11-2; cdr3_aa: CASSAGTHQRETQYF
j_call: TRBJ2-1; v_call: TRBV12-3/TRBV12-4; cdr3_aa: CASSLARGGLDEQFF
j_call: TRBJ2-3; v_call: TRBV28; cdr3_aa: CASSLRGVTQYF
j_call: TRBJ2-7; v_call: TRBV25-1; cdr3_aa: CATTGTVAYEQYF
j_call: TRBJ2-2; v_call: TRBV20-1; cdr3_aa: CSASQGKLAGELFF
j_call: TRBJ2-3; v_call: TRBV20-1; cdr3_aa: CSARDTDLRTQYF